This T cell receptor (beta chain) was sequenced for a study of cytomegalovirus exposure and HLA in healthy donors. PCR involved 60 Vbeta and 13 Jbeta primers. Assay used: immunoSEQ multiplex PCR; TCRdb lists only in-frame clones, some missing. The sample totals more than 75,000 clones; its top ten clones hold 15% to 19%. V dropped 0 bases and J dropped 8 bases, with 19 bases sitting between them. The CDR3 length is 16 residues. Looked up from germline, CDR1 is KGHSH and CDR2 is LQKENI. Specimen: PBMCs. The sequence came from a man aged 45 to 65 in good health and CMV-seropositive. This chain links TRBV18 with TRBJ1-2; a possible D gene is TRBD1 (6 bases). This chain's CDR3 is CASSPPGGSRLSGYTF. The CDR3 DNA is TGTGCCAGCTCACCACCAGGGGGTTCAAGGCTCTCAGGCTACACCTTC.